This TCR beta chain was obtained from a study of T cell responses to AZD1222 COVID-19 vaccine. Per the germline V gene, CDR1 is SGHVS and CDR2 is FQNEAQ. This CDR3 region has 12 residues. To note about this clone: The junction departs from germline at one end; a sequencing error may be responsible.

The assay was immunoSEQ multiplex PCR, and TCRdb's table has in-frame clones only and misses some. Altogether some 120,000 clones are present, over 75% being singletons, with the ten largest covering 7.5% to 8%. The input for sequencing was peripheral blood, taken on day 0 of AZD1222 vaccination. This chain connects TRBV7-8 to TRBJ1-1; D gene ambiguous. This clonotype was sampled from an adult in good health. The CDR3 sequence is CASSPTELGVVF. Written as DNA, the CDR3 is TGTGCCAGCAGCCCAACGGAACTGGGCGTCGTCTTT. The whole variable domain, remainder taken from reference TRBV7-8 and TRBJ1-1, is GAGVSQSPRYKVAKRGQDVALRCDPISGHVSLFWYQQALGQGPEFLTYFQNEAQLDKSGLPSDRFFAERPEGSVSTLKIQRTQQEDSAVYLCASSPTELGVVFGQGTRLTVV.